These 17 T cell receptor beta chains share one sample of origin, sequenced in a study of T cell changes during pregnancy in multiple sclerosis. Produced via immunoSEQ multiplex PCR; TCRdb's table is partial and in-frame only. The table shows some 52,000 clones, with approximately 92% occurring only once. Sequenced here: CD4+ T cells from peripheral blood mononuclear cells, sampled in the third trimester of pregnancy. The origin of the receptors is a female donor with multiple sclerosis, enrolled in a pregnancy study.

This chain connects TRBV6-6 to TRBJ2-2, with 12 nucleotides matching TRBD2. This CDR3 has 16 amino acids. V lost 6 bases, J lost 2 bases, and 4 bases stayed unmatched. In germline, CDR1 is MNHNY, CDR2 SVGAGI (reference sequence). The CDR3 here is CASRPLAGGNTGELFF. The CDR3 DNA reads TGTGCCAGCAGGCCACTAGCGGGAGGAAACACCGGGGAGCTGTTTTTT.

V gene TRBV27 combines with J gene TRBJ2-2, with 13 bases aligning to TRBD2. Germline V gene lookup returns CDR1 MNHEY and CDR2 SMNVEV (reference sequence). The length of the CDR3 is 17 residues. J gave up 5 bases and V 5 bases, and 8 bases lay outside the gene matches. The CDR3 sequence: CASSQPGLAGPTGELFF. The CDR3 coding sequence is TGTGCCAGCAGTCAACCGGGACTAGCGGGACCAACCGGGGAGCTGTTTTTT.

V is TRBV5-4 and J is TRBJ2-3; D is undetermined. The CDR3 loop spans 14 amino acids. Germline assignment: CDR1 SGHNT and CDR2 YYREEE (reference sequence). V gave up 4 bases and J gave up 10 bases, with 19 bases separating them. The CDR3 here is CASSHSGSLLAQYF. The DNA for the CDR3 is TGTGCCAGCAGCCACTCAGGTTCTCTTCTGGCGCAGTATTTT.

This chain connects TRBV28 to TRBJ2-3; TRBD2 might be the D (6 bases). The germline V gene has CDR1 MDHEN and CDR2 SYDVKM. Trimming stripped 3 bases from V and 2 bases from J, with 9 bases between. This CDR3 is 14 amino acids long. This CDR3 reads CASSFSGPTDTQYF. CDR3 DNA: TGTGCCAGCAGTTTCAGCGGGCCCACAGATACGCAGTATTTT.

The chain couples TRBV5-1 to TRBJ2-3, with TRBD2 matching 12 bases. V gave up 1 base and J gave up 4 bases; unmatched junction bases: 4. The CDR3 has 16 amino acids. Germline CDR1 and CDR2: SGHRS and YFSETQ. The DNA for the CDR3 is TGCGCCAGCAGCTTGCGACTAGCGGGAGTCTCAGATACGCAGTATTTT. Encoded protein: CASSLRLAGVSDTQYF.

The V and J genes are TRBV5-4 and TRBJ2-2, with D perhaps matching TRBD2 (6 bases). Germline assignment: CDR1 SGHNT and CDR2 YYREEE (reference sequence). The length of the CDR3 is 15 residues. Trimming pared 1 base from V and 6 bases from J, leaving 13 bases between. The CDR3: CASSLPTGGAGELFF. In DNA form, the CDR3 reads TGTGCCAGCAGCTTGCCCACCGGGGGTGCCGGGGAGCTGTTTTTT.

This chain joins TRBV5-4 and TRBJ1-1; possibly TRBD1 for D (6 bases). The CDR3 contains 17 residues. Trimming cost V 0 bases and J 0 bases, with 15 bases left between them. Germline assignment: CDR1 SGHNT and CDR2 YYREEE (reference sequence). CDR3 sequence: CASSLAGTGNMNTEAFF. CDR3 nucleotide sequence: TGTGCCAGCAGCTTGGCGGGAACAGGGAATATGAACACTGAAGCTTTCTTT.

The gene calls are TRBV5-4 and TRBJ2-3, with D hard to call. This CDR3 region has 14 residues. Trimming stripped 4 bases from V and 0 bases from J, with 9 bases between. Germline loops: CDR1 SGHNT, CDR2 YYREEE (reference sequence). The DNA of the CDR3 is TGTGCCAGCAGCGTACTACCGAGCACAGATACGCAGTATTTT. Its translation: CASSVLPSTDTQYF.

V is TRBV9 and J is TRBJ1-5; TRBD1 might be the D (5 bases). Trimming removed 0 bases from V and 3 bases from J, with 10 bases in between. This CDR3 is 15 amino acids long. Germline V gives CDR1 SGDLS, CDR2 YYNGEE. The CDR3 region has the DNA TGTGCCAGCAGCGTAGGACAGACATTCAATCAGCCCCAGCATTTT. Its protein is CASSVGQTFNQPQHF.

The rearrangement links TRBV30 to TRBJ2-3, with no clear D. From germline, CDR1 is GTSNPN and CDR2 SVGIG (reference sequence). This CDR3 has 13 residues. V was clipped by 2 bases and J by 2 bases, with 8 bases between them. The CDR3 DNA reads as TGTGCCTGGAGTAAGCTTAACACAGATACGCAGTATTTT. Encoded protein: CAWSKLNTDTQYF. The full variable domain, with the rest looked up from reference TRBV30 and TRBJ2-3, is SQTIHQWPATLVQPVGSPLSLECTVEGTSNPNLYWYRQAAGRGLQLLFYSVGIGQISSEVPQNLSASRPQDRQFILSSKKLLLSDSGFYLCAWSKLNTDTQYFGPGTRLTVL.

The rearrangement joins TRBV5-6 to TRBJ2-5, with D hard to call. The CDR3 has 13 residues. In germline, CDR1 is SGHDT, CDR2 YYEEEE. V lost 0 bases to trimming and J lost 2 bases, with 5 bases between them. The DNA for the CDR3 is TGTGCCAGCAGCTTGGGACTTCAAGAGACCCAGTACTTC. This gives the protein CASSLGLQETQYF.

This chain uses TRBV5-1 with TRBJ2-3; 10 positions agree with TRBD1. Germline CDR1 is SGHRS and CDR2 is YFSETQ. The CDR3 totals 16 residues. V was clipped by 0 bases and J by 1 base; unmatched bases: 2. The CDR3 loop is CASSLVGTGGTDTQYF. The CDR3 nucleotides are TGCGCCAGCAGCTTGGTGGGGACAGGGGGCACAGATACGCAGTATTTT.

The chain carries TRBV10-2 and TRBJ2-1; D perhaps matches TRBD2 (6 bases). The V gene's germline CDR1 is WSHSY and CDR2 SAAADI. V lost 3 bases to trimming and J lost 5 bases, with 17 bases between them. The CDR3 consists of 16 residues. The CDR3, as DNA: TGCGCCAGCAGTGAATGGCGGGGAAGGGGCCACAATGAGCAGTTCTTC. As protein: CASSEWRGRGHNEQFF.

This clone was found a few times. This chain links TRBV4-1 with TRBJ2-3; TRBD2 agrees at 15 bases. The CDR3 has 18 amino acids. Germline loops: CDR1 MGHRA, CDR2 YSYEKL. V was clipped by 4 bases and J by 1 base; unmatched bases: 6. The CDR3 DNA reads TGCGCCAGCAGCCGCGCGGGACTAGCGGGAGGTGGCACAGATACGCAGTATTTT. Its protein is CASSRAGLAGGGTDTQYF.

V gene TRBV11-2 combines with J gene TRBJ2-5; 10 bases line up with TRBD2. Per the germline V gene, CDR1 is SGHAT and CDR2 is FQNNGV. Trimming removed 1 base from V and 9 bases from J; junction bases left unmatched: 8. The CDR3 loop spans 15 amino acids. The CDR3 protein is CASSLVAGGGESQYF. CDR3 DNA: TGTGCCAGCAGCTTAGTAGCGGGAGGAGGTGAATCCCAGTACTTC.

This clone occurred once. The chain combines TRBV5-1 with TRBJ1-2; perhaps TRBD1 as D (6 bases). Germline V lookup: CDR1 SGHRS, CDR2 YFSETQ. Trimming took off 0 bases at V and 10 bases at J, with 13 bases between the two ends. The CDR3 spans 13 residues. CDR3 amino acids: CASSLEGDNDYTF. The CDR3, as DNA: TGCGCCAGCAGCTTGGAGGGGGACAATGACTACACCTTC.

This chain uses TRBV2 with TRBJ2-7; D unclear. The V end was cut by 6 bases, the J end by 3 bases, with 9 bases between. Germline lookup yields CDR1 SNHLY and CDR2 FYNNEI. This CDR3 has 12 amino acids. CDR3 nucleotides: TGTGCCAGCAGACAGAGTAGCTACGAGCAGTACTTC. This encodes CASRQSSYEQYF.